This T cell receptor beta chain was captured in a study of T-cell memory formation after mild COVID-19. Across the study: TCR clusters largely stayed donor specific.

The CDR3 is made up of 12 amino acids. Germline assignment: CDR1 SGHNT and CDR2 YENEEA. Trimming took off 3 bases at V and 10 bases at J, with 12 bases between the two ends. In regard to this clonotype: Its specificity is not known.

TCRdb re-derived calls from the 5' RACE reads in MiXCR, one entry per CDR3 protein. The repertoire holds a few hundred thousand distinct CDR3 sequences, with around 30% as singletons. Whole-study findings and limits: While clones contracting from day 15 to 85 were balanced between CD4 and CD8, later expanders leaned CD4+. Contracting CD4+ clones were located mainly in CM and EM, and CD8+ clones in EMRA. What remained unconfirmed was the SARS-CoV-2 specificity of second-wave clones peaking on day 37.

The gene calls are TRBV11-3 and TRBJ1-1; the D is unclear. Sequenced material: PBMCs or a T cell subset sorted from them (not recorded which). The TCR comes from an adult woman who had mild COVID-19 (a few samples of this study predate the infection). Cell type and time point are not known. CDR3 coding DNA: TGTGCCAGCAGCTTCGAGCGACGGGCAGCTTTCTTT. This sequence encodes CASSFERRAAFF.